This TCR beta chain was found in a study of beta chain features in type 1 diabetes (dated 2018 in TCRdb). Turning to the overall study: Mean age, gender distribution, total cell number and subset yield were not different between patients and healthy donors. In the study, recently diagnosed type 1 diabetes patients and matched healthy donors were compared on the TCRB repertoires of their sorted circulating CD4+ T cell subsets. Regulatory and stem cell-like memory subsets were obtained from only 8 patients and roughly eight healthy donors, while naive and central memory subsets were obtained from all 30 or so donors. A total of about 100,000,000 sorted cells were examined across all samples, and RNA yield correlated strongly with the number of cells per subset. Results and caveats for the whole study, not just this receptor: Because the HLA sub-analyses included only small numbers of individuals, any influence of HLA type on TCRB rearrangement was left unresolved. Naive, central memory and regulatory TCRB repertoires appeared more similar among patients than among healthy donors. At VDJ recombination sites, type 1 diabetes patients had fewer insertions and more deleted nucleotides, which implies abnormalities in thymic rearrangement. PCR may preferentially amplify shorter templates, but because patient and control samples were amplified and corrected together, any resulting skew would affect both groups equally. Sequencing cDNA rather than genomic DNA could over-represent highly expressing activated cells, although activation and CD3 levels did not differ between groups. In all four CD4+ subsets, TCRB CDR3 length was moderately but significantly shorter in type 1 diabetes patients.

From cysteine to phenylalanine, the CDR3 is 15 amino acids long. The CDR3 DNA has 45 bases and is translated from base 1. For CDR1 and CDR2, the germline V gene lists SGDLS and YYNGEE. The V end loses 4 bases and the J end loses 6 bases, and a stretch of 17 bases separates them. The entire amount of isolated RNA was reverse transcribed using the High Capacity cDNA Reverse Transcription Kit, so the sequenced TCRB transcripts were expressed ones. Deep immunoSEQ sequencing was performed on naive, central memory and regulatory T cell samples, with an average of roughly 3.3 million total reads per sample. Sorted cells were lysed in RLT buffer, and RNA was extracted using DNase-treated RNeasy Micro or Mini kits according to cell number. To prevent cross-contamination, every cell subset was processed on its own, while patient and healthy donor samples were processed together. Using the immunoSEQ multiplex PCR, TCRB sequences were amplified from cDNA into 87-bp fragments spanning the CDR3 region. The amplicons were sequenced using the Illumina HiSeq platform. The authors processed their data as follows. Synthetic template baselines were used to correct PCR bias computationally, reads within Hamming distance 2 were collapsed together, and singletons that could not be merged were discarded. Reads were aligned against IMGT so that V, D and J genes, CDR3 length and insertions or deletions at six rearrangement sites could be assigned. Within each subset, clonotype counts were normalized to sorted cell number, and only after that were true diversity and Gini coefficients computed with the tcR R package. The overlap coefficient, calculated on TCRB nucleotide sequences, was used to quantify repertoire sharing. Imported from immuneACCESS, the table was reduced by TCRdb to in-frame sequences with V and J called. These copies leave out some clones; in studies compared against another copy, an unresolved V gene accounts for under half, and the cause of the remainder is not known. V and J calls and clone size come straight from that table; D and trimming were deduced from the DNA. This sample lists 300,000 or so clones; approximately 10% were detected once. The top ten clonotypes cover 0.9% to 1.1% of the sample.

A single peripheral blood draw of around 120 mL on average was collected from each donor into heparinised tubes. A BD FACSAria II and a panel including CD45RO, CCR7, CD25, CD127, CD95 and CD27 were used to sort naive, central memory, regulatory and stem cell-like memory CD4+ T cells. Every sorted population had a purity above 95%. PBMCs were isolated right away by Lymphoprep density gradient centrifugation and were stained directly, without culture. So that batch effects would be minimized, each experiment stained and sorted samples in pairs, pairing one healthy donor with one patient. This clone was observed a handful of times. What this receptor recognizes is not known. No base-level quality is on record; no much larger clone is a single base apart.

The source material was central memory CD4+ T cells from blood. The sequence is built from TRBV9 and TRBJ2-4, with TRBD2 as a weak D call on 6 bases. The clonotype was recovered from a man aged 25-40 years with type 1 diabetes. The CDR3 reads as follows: CASSPPGRRGNIQYF. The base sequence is TGTGCCAGCAGCCCCCCGGGGCGGCGGGGAAACATTCAGTACTTC.